The clone carrying this T cell receptor beta chain has just one count. This entry comes from a study of control samples from healthy donors and cancer patients. Some clones are missing from TCRdb's copy, which holds only in-frame ones; the method was immunoSEQ multiplex PCR. The table lists about 94,000 clones, approximately 90% of them singletons. From germline, CDR1 is SGHDN and CDR2 FVKESK. The CDR3 totals 13 residues. V was clipped by 6 bases and J by 5 bases; unmatched bases: 5. The TCR was taken from a woman aged 18 to 35 in good health. V usage is TRBV14 and J usage is TRBJ2-5, with TRBD2 matching over 8 bases. Sequencing was done on a sample of blood. CDR3 region: CASRRGAGETQYF. The CDR3 DNA is TGTGCCAGCAGGCGGGGGGCTGGGGAGACCCAGTACTTC.